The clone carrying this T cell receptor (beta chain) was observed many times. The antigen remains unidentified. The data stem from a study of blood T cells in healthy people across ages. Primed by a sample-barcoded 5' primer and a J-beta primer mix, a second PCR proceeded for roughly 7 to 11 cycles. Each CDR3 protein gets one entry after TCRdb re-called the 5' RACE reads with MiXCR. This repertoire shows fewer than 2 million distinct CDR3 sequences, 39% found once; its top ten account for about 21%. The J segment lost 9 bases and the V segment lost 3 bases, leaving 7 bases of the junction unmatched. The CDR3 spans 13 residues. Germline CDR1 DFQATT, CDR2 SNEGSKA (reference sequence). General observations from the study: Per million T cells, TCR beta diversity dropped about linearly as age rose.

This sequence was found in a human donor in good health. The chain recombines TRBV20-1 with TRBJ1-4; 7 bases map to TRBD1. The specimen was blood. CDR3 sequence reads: CSASTGDRQKLFF. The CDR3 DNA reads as TGCAGTGCTAGTACAGGGGATCGGCAAAAACTGTTTTTT.